This T cell receptor (beta chain) is from a study of T cell repertoires in ileal Crohn's disease. Findings and limits, study-wide: Active smokers at surgery had more clonal expansions than non-smokers. All patients with clonality above 26.8% had endoscopic recurrence. Compared with CD4 T cells, sorted CD8 cells carried more expanded clones.

The V gene's germline CDR1 is SGHRS and CDR2 YFSETQ. This CDR3 comprises 19 residues. With V trimmed by 3 bases and J by 0 bases, 8 bases remained unmatched. As concerns this clone: Its target is unknown.

Clones were read by immunoSEQ multiplex PCR, and TCRdb kept only the in-frame ones, dropping some. The data hold over 12,000 clones, with roughly four fifths observed a single time. The specimen was ileal tissue. This chain links TRBV5-1 with TRBJ2-1, with 14 positions matching TRBD2. The sequence derives from an adult with Crohn's disease. In DNA, the CDR3 is TGCGCCAGCAGCTCACCGGGACTAGCGGGGGTTAGCTCCTACAATGAGCAGTTCTTC. Its protein product is CASSSPGLAGVSSYNEQFF. The whole variable domain, filled in from reference TRBV5-1 and TRBJ2-1, reads KAGVTQTPRYLIKTRGQQVTLSCSPISGHRSVSWYQQTPGQGLQFLFEYFSETQRNKGNFPGRFSGRQFSNSRSEMNVSTLELGDSALYLCASSSPGLAGVSSYNEQFFGPGTRLTVL.